The 3 T cell receptor beta chains reported below all come from one sample, sequenced in a study of cytomegalovirus exposure and HLA in healthy donors. The table came from immunoSEQ multiplex PCR; TCRdb's copy has only in-frame clones and leaves some out. There are about 110,000 clones in the sample; approximately 90% occur only once, and less than 2% lies in the top ten. Source material: PBMCs. These TCRs come from a woman aged 18-30 years in good health and CMV-seropositive.

This clone appeared a single time. This sequence joins TRBV9 and TRBJ2-1; 11 bases agree with TRBD1. The trim removed 4 bases at V and 4 bases at J, leaving 4 bases unmatched. Germline CDR1 SGDLS, CDR2 YYNGEE. The CDR3 spans 15 residues. Here the CDR3 DNA reads TGTGCCAGCAGCCAGGACAGGGGGCTTTACAATGAGCAGTTCTTC. Translation gives CASSQDRGLYNEQFF. Complete variable domain (other parts from reference TRBV9 and TRBJ2-1): DSGVTQTPKHLITATGQRVTLRCSPRSGDLSVYWYQQSLDQGLQFLIQYYNGEERAKGNILERFSAQQFPDLHSELNLSSLELGDSALYFCASSQDRGLYNEQFFGPGTRLTVL.

This clone was seen only once. The V call is TRBV19, the J call TRBJ2-7; the D is unclear. Per germline, CDR1 LNHDA and CDR2 SQIVND (reference sequence). The CDR3 sequence is 13 residues long. Trimming took off 1 base at V and 3 bases at J, with 7 bases between the two ends. The CDR3 nucleotides are TGTGCCAGTAGTATAGGTCGAGACTACGAGCAGTACGTC. It translates to CASSIGRDYEQYV.

CDR3 sequence reads: CASSELAGGPNEQFF. The CDR3, as DNA: TGTGCCAGTAGTGAACTAGCGGGGGGGCCCAATGAGCAGTTCTTC. V and J are TRBV19 and TRBJ2-1; 13 bases align to TRBD2. This CDR3 is built from 15 residues. With 5 bases clipped from V and 6 bases from J, the junction kept 4 bases outside the gene matches. Germline CDR1 reads LNHDA; CDR2 reads SQIVND (reference sequence).